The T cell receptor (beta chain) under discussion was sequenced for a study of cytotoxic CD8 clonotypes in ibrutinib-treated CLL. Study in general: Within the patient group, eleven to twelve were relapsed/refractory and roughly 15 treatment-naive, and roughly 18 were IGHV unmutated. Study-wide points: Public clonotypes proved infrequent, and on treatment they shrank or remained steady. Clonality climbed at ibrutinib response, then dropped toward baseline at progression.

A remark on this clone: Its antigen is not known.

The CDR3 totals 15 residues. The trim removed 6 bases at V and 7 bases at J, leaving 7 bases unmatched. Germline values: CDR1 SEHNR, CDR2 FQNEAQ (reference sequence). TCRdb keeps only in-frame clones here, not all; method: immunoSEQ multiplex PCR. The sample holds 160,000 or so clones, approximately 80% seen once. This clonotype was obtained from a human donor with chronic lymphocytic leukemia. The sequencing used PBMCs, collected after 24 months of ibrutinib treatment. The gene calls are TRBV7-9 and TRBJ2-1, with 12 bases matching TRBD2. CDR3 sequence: CASSPSGRARNEQFF. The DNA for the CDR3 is TGTGCCAGCAGTCCTAGCGGGAGGGCCCGGAATGAGCAGTTCTTC.